These 7 T cell receptor beta chains were all obtained from the same sample, sequenced in a study of blood T cell repertoires in COVID-19. Clones were read by immunoSEQ multiplex PCR, and TCRdb kept only the in-frame ones, dropping some. The data contain roughly 120,000 clones, roughly three quarters of them singletons. Sequencing input: peripheral blood. The receptors come from a human donor in a cohort sampled during active COVID-19.

This chain links TRBV18 with TRBJ2-6; 7 bases line up with TRBD1. The CDR3 has 18 amino acids. The V and J ends lost 2 bases and 0 bases, in that order; junction bases with no gene match: 7. The germline V gene encodes CDR1 KGHSH and CDR2 LQKENI. The CDR3 nucleotides read TGTGCCAGCTCACCATTGACAGGGATGAGCTCTGGGGCCAACGTCCTGACTTTC. Protein product: CASSPLTGMSSGANVLTF.

About this clone itself: Additional DNA sequences in this sample encode the identical CDR3. CDR3 residues: CASSPGYEQYF. CDR3 bases: TGTGCCAGCAGCCCAGGTTACGAGCAGTACTTC. The chain recombines TRBV12-3 or TRBV12-4 with TRBJ2-7; no reliable D call. Deletions cut 6 bases from V and 4 bases from J, with 7 bases between. This CDR3 spans 11 amino acids.

The V and J genes are TRBV7-8 and TRBJ1-2; D gene uncertain. V lost 4 bases, J lost 6 bases, and 12 bases lay in between. The CDR3 runs to 13 residues. Germline CDR1 and CDR2: SGHVS and FQNEAQ. The CDR3 DNA reads TGTGCCAGCAGCTCGCGAACTAGGGATGGCTACACCTTC. Amino acids: CASSSRTRDGYTF.

This clone has only a few counts. The genes are TRBV5-1 and TRBJ2-7, with TRBD1 identical over 7 bases. In germline, CDR1 is SGHRS, CDR2 YFSETQ. The CDR3 runs to 13 residues. Germline trimming cut 5 bases from V and 6 bases from J; bases unmatched to any gene: 8. The CDR3 DNA reads TGCGCCAGCAGTCAGACAGGGATGGGCGAGCAGTACTTC. This translates into CASSQTGMGEQYF.

The rearrangement joins TRBV3-1 (or the pseudogene TRBV3-2) to TRBJ1-6; D is unresolved. Trimming removed 6 bases at V and 11 bases at J, with 14 bases between. The CDR3 covers 13 residues. Germline V gene data show CDR1 as LGHDT and CDR2 as YNNKEL (reference sequence). The CDR3 sequence: CASSPALRAPLHF. CDR3 bases: TGTGCCAGCAGTCCTGCCCTTCGGGCACCCCTCCACTTT.

This clone is termed medium-sized (0.01 to 0.1%). The CDR3 loop is CASSLSLYQPQHF. The CDR3 DNA reads TGTGCCAGCAGCTTGTCCCTTTATCAGCCCCAGCATTTT. This rearrangement joins TRBV11-3 to TRBJ1-5, with D uncertain. Germline CDR1 is SGHNT and CDR2 is YENEEA. Trimming removed 3 bases from V and 5 bases from J, with 8 bases in between. The CDR3 sequence is 13 residues long.

The J gene is TRBJ1-4, the V gene TRBV3-1 (or the pseudogene TRBV3-2), with D maybe TRBD1 (5 bases). Germline V gives CDR1 LGHDT, CDR2 YNNKEL (reference sequence). This CDR3 is 14 amino acids long. With 4 bases removed from V and 6 bases from J, the gap between germline ends came to 12 bases. Here the CDR3 reads CASSPGGSDEKLFF. The CDR3 bases are TGTGCCAGCAGCCCCGGGGGGTCAGATGAAAAACTGTTTTTT.